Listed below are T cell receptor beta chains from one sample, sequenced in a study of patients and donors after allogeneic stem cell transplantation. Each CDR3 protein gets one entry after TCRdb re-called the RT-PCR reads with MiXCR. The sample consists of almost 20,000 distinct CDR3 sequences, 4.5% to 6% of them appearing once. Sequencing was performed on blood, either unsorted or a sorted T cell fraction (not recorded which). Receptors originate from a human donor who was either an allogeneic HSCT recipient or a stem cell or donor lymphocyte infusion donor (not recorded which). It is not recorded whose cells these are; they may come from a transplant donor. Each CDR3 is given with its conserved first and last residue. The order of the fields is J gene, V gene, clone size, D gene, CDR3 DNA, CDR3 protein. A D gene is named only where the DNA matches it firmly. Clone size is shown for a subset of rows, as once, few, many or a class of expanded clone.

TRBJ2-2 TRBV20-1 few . TGCAGTGCCCCGCTCGCGGGTCGGGAGACCGGGGAGCTGTTTTTT CSAPLAGRETGELFF
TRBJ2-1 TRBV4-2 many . TGTGCCAGCAGCCCGAGGAAAAGCGTCAACGGTGAGCAGTTCTTC CASSPRKSVNGEQFF
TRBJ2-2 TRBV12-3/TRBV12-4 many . TGTGCCAGCAGTACGGCGTCAAACACCGGGGAGCTGTTTTTT CASSTASNTGELFF
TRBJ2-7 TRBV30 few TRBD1 TGTGCCTGGACGTTGACCCCGGGACAGGAGCAGTACTTC CAWTLTPGQEQYF
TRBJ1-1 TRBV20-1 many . TGCAGTGCTGCCCCGGTCGAAGGCTCCACTGAAGCTTTCTTT CSAAPVEGSTEAFF
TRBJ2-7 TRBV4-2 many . TGTGCCAGCAGCCAAGACGCAAGGGGGGACTCCTACGAGCAGTACTTC CASSQDARGDSYEQYF
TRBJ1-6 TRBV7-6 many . TGTGCCAGCAGCCCACGGACGTCTTCACCCCTCCACTTT CASSPRTSSPLHF
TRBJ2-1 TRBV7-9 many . TGTGCCAGCAGCCCAGGACGTAGCTCCTACAATGAGCAGTTCTTC CASSPGRSSYNEQFF
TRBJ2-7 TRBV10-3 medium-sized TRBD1 TGTGCCATCGGGGGGACAGGGGGCTACGAGCAGTACTTC CAIGGTGGYEQYF
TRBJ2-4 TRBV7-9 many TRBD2 TGTGCCAGCAGCGGGGGGGAAAGGGCCAAAAACATTCAGTACTTC CASSGGERAKNIQYF
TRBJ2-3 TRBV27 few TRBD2 TGTGCCAGCAGTTCAGATAGCGGGAGAAGGTTAGATACGCAGTATTTT CASSSDSGRRLDTQYF
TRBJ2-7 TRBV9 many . TGTGCCAGCAGCGTAGATTTATTGGCCCTCGTCTACGAGCAGTACTTC CASSVDLLALVYEQYF
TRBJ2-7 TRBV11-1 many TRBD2 TGTGCCAGCAGCTCCACCGGACTAGCGCTACTCTACGAGCAGTACTTC CASSSTGLALLYEQYF
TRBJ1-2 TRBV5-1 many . TGCGCCAGCAGCTTGGCCCAGGGGAGGTATGGCTACACCTTC CASSLAQGRYGYTF
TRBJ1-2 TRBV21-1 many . TGTGCCAGCAGCAAAGCGGGCCGGGGAGGCGATGGCTACACCTTC CASSKAGRGGDGYTF
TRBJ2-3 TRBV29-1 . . TGCAGCGTTGACTGGGGTTTTAGCACAGATACGCAGTATTTT CSVDWGFSTDTQYF
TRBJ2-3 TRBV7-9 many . TGTGCCAGCAGCTCCCTCAGGGGTTCACATATGGATACGCAGTATTTT CASSSLRGSHMDTQYF